Below are 12 T cell receptor beta chains sequenced from a single sample in a study of blood T cell repertoires in COVID-19. Generated by immunoSEQ multiplex PCR, the TCRdb table keeps only in-frame clones and is missing some. The profile covers 200,000 to 250,000 clones, with over 75% appearing a single time and approximately 3.5% taken by the ten largest. The sample consisted of PBMCs or T cells enriched from blood (not recorded which). The receptors were sampled from a woman in her twenties or thirties who had been exposed to COVID-19.

There are a few counts of this clone. The rearrangement links TRBV28 to TRBJ2-7; 9 nucleotides agree with TRBD1. Unmatched junction bases numbered 14, after V lost 4 bases and J lost 4 bases. The CDR3 covers 17 residues. Germline V gene data show CDR1 as MDHEN and CDR2 as SYDVKM. CDR3 bases: TGTGCCAGCAGTTACCGCGTGGGACAGGGAGATAGATACGAGCAGTACTTC. Amino acid sequence: CASSYRVGQGDRYEQYF.

The V call is TRBV2, the J call TRBJ2-1; 9 bases match TRBD2. This CDR3 comprises 15 residues. V trimming: 2 bases; J trimming: 5 bases; junction bases outside the gene matches: 4. Looked up from germline, CDR1 is SNHLY and CDR2 is FYNNEI. In nucleotides, the CDR3 is TGTGCCAGCAGTGAATGGGCTAGCGGGGACAATGAGCAGTTCTTC. Translated, it gives CASSEWASGDNEQFF.

The rearrangement joins TRBV7-9 to TRBJ1-2; D is perhaps TRBD1 (6 bases). This CDR3 region has 15 residues. V was clipped by 3 bases and J by 1 base, with 12 bases between them. CDR1 is SEHNR, CDR2 FQNEAQ, per germline (reference sequence). The CDR3 region is CASSLLGAGNYGYTF. The CDR3 DNA is TGTGCCAGCAGCTTGTTGGGGGCGGGTAACTATGGCTACACCTTC.

The chain carries TRBV2 and TRBJ2-7; 7 positions agree with TRBD1. Germline values: CDR1 SNHLY, CDR2 FYNNEI. The length of the CDR3 is 16 residues. J was trimmed by 1 base and V by 2 bases; bases with no gene match: 8. In DNA, the CDR3 is TGTGCCAGCAGTGAATTAAGGGGACAGCATTCCTACGAGCAGTACTTC. This codes for CASSELRGQHSYEQYF. Drawing the rest from reference TRBV2 and TRBJ2-7, the complete variable domain is EPEVTQTPSHQVTQMGQEVILRCVPISNHLYFYWYRQILGQKVEFLVSFYNNEISEKSEIFDDQFSVERPDGSNFTLKIRSTKLEDSAMYFCASSELRGQHSYEQYFGPGTRLTVT.

The chain uses TRBV7-9 and TRBJ1-2; a possible D gene is TRBD1 (6 bases). This CDR3 is 16 amino acids long. The germline V gene encodes CDR1 SEHNR and CDR2 FQNEAQ (reference sequence). Trimming took off 0 bases at V and 4 bases at J, with 15 bases between the two ends. The chain's CDR3 is CASSLAQQGRFYGYTF. CDR3 in DNA: TGTGCCAGCAGCTTAGCGCAACAGGGCCGGTTCTATGGCTACACCTTC.

This chain joins TRBV4-1 and TRBJ1-2; TRBD1 agrees at 9 bases. The CDR3 contains 16 residues. From germline, CDR1 is MGHRA and CDR2 YSYEKL. V lost 3 bases and J lost 6; bases outside the gene matches: 11. Here the CDR3 DNA reads TGCGCCAGCAGCCAGGGACAGGGCCCGGCCCTGGATGGCTACACCTTC. Its translation: CASSQGQGPALDGYTF.

The chain joins TRBV19 to TRBJ1-5, with D unresolved. The V gene lost 0 bases and the J gene lost 0 bases, with 9 bases spanning the gap. The germline gives CDR1 LNHDA, CDR2 SQIVND (reference sequence). There are 16 residues in the CDR3. DNA for the CDR3: TGTGCCAGTAGTATAGAATCCGGGGTTAGCAATCAGCCCCAGCATTTT. Translating gives CASSIESGVSNQPQHF.

The rearrangement links TRBV24-1 to TRBJ2-5; D unresolved. Germline CDR1 and CDR2: KGHDR and SFDVKD. The CDR3 consists of 11 residues. V lost 6 bases, J lost 5 bases, and 6 bases lay in between. Here the CDR3 DNA reads TGTGCCACCAGTTCTAGGGAGACCCAGTACTTC. This codes for CATSSRETQYF.

The chain is built from TRBV19 and TRBJ2-5; 8 nucleotides align to TRBD2. Germline CDR1 LNHDA, CDR2 SQIVND (reference sequence). The CDR3 loop spans 15 amino acids. The junction had 5 bases not matched to a gene; V was cut back by 3 bases and J by 2 bases. This CDR3 reads CASSIVASGQETQYF. The CDR3 DNA follows: TGTGCCAGTAGTATTGTGGCTAGCGGGCAAGAGACCCAGTACTTC.

V gene TRBV29-1 combines with J gene TRBJ2-3, with 11 bases matching TRBD2. Germline CDR1 and CDR2: SQVTM and ANQGSEA. There are 17 residues in the CDR3. V dropped 4 bases and J dropped 3; count of bases not matched to a gene: 12. For the CDR3, the DNA is TGCAGCGTTGTTCCTCCGGGACTAGCGGTACTAACAGATACGCAGTATTTT. It is translated as CSVVPPGLAVLTDTQYF.

The rearrangement links TRBV24-1 to TRBJ2-3; 10 bases match TRBD2. The CDR3 contains 16 residues. Germline lookup yields CDR1 KGHDR and CDR2 SFDVKD. Losses at the gene ends were 4 bases for V and 5 bases for J; bases not matched to a gene: 8. Here the CDR3 DNA reads TGTGCCACCAGTGAGCCTAGCGGGAGCTTTAAAGATACGCAGTATTTT. This gives the protein CATSEPSGSFKDTQYF.

This clone has more than one count but fewer than ten. J is TRBJ2-2 and V is TRBV29-1; TRBD2 matches at 7 bases. This CDR3 has 14 amino acids. CDR1 and CDR2 from the germline V gene are SQVTM and ANQGSEA. The junction had 6 bases not matched to a gene; V was cut back by 7 bases and J by 1 base. Here the CDR3 reads CSGRSGGNTGELFF. CDR3 nucleotides: TGCAGCGGGAGGTCGGGGGGGAACACCGGGGAGCTGTTTTTT.